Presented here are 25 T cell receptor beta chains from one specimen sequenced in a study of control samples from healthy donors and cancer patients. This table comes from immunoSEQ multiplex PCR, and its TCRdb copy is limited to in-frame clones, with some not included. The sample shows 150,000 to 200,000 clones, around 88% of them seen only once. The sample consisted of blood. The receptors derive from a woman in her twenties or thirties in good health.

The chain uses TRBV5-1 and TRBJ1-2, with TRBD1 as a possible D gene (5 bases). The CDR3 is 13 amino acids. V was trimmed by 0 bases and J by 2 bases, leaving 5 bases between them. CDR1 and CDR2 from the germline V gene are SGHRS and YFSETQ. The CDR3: CASSLGTNYGYTF. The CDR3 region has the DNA TGCGCCAGCAGCTTGGGGACAAACTATGGCTACACCTTC.

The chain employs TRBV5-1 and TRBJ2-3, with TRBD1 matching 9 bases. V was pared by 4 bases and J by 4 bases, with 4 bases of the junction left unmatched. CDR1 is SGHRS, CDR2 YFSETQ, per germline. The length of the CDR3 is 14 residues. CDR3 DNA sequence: TGCGCCAGCAGCCACGACAGGGGGGCAGATACGCAGTATTTT. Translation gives CASSHDRGADTQYF.

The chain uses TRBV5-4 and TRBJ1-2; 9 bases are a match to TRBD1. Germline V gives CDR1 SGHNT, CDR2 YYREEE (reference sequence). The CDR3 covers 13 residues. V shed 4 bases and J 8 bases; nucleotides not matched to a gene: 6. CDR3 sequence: CASSLRTGVGYTF. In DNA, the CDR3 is TGTGCCAGCAGCCTCCGGACAGGGGTGGGCTACACCTTC. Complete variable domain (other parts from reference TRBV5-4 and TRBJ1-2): ETGVTQSPTHLIKTRGQQVTLRCSSQSGHNTVSWYQQALGQGPQFIFQYYREEENGRGNFPPRFSGLQFPNYSSELNVNALELDDSALYLCASSLRTGVGYTFGSGTRLTVV.

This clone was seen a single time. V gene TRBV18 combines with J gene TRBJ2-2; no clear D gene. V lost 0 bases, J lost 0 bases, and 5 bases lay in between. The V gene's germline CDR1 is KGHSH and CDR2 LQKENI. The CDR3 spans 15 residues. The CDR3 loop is CASSPPSANTGELFF. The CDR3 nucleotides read TGTGCCAGCTCACCACCGTCAGCGAACACCGGGGAGCTGTTTTTT. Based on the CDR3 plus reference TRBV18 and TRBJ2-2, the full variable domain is NAGVMQNPRHLVRRRGQEARLRCSPMKGHSHVYWYRQLPEEGLKFMVYLQKENIIDESGMPKERFSAEFPKEGPSILRIQQVVRGDSAAYFCASSPPSANTGELFFGEGSRLTVL.

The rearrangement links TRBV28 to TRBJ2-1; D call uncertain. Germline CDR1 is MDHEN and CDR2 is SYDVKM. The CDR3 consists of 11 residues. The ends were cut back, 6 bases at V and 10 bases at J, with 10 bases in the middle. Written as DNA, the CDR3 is TGTGCCAGCAGGTATAGTGGGGAGCAGTTCTTC. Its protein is CASRYSGEQFF.

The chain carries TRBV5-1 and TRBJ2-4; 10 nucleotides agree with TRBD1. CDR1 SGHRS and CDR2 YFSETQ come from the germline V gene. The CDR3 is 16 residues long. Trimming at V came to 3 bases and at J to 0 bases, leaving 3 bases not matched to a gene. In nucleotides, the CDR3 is TGCGCCAGCAGCTGGGGACAGGGGCAAGCCAAAAACATTCAGTACTTC. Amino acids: CASSWGQGQAKNIQYF.

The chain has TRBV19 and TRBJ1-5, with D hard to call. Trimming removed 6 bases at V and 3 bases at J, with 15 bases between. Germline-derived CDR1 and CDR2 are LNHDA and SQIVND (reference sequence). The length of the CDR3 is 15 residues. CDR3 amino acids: CASRAAGIDNQPQHF. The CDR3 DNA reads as TGTGCCAGTAGAGCGGCGGGTATCGACAATCAGCCCCAGCATTTT. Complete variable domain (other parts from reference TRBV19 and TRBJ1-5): DGGITQSPKYLFRKEGQNVTLSCEQNLNHDAMYWYRQDPGQGLRLIYYSQIVNDFQKGDIAEGYSVSREKKESFPLTVTSAQKNPTAFYLCASRAAGIDNQPQHFGDGTRLSIL.

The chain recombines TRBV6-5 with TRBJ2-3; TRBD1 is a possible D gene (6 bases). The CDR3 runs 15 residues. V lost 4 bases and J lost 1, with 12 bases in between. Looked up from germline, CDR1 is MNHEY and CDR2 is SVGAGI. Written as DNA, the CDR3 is TGTGCCAGCAGTTGGGCCAAGGGGGGCACAGATACGCAGTATTTT. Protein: CASSWAKGGTDTQYF.

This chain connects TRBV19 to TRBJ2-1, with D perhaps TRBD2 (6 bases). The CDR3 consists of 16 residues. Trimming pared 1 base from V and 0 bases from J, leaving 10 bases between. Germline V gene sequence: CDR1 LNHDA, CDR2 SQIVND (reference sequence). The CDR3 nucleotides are TGTGCCAGTAGTATAGTGGGAGGAAGCTCCTACAATGAGCAGTTCTTC. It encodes CASSIVGGSSYNEQFF. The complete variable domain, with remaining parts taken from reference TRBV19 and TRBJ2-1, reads DGGITQSPKYLFRKEGQNVTLSCEQNLNHDAMYWYRQDPGQGLRLIYYSQIVNDFQKGDIAEGYSVSREKKESFPLTVTSAQKNPTAFYLCASSIVGGSSYNEQFFGPGTRLTVL.

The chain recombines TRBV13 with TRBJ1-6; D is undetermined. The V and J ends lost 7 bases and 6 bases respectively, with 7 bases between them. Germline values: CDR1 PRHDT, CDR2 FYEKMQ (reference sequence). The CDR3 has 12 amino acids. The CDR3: CASTIGNSPLHF. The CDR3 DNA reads TGTGCCAGCACCATCGGTAATTCACCCCTCCACTTT.

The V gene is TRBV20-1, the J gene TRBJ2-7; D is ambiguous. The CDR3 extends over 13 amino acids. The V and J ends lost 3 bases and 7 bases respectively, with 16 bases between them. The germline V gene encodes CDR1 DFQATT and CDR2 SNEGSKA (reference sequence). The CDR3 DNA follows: TGCAGTGCTAGTAGAGATGAGGTGGAGGAGCAGTACTTC. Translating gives CSASRDEVEEQYF.

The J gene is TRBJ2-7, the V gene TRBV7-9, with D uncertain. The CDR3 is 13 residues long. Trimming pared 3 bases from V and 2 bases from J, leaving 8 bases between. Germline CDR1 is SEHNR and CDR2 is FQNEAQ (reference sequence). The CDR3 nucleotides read TGTGCCAGCAGCTTCAATGAGGCCTACGAGCAGTACGTC. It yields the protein CASSFNEAYEQYV.

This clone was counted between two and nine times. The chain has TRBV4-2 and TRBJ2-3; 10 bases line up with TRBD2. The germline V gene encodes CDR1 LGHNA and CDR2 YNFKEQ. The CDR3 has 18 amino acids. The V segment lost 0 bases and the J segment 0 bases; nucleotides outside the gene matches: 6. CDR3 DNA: TGTGCCAGCAGCCAAGAACAGGTAGCGGGGGGTAGCACAGATACGCAGTATTTT. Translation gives CASSQEQVAGGSTDTQYF.

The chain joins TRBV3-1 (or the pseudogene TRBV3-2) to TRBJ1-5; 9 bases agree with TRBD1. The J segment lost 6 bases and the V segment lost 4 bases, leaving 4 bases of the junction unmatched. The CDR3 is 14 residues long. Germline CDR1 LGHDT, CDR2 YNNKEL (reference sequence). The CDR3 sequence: CASSRDREVQPQHF. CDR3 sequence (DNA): TGTGCCAGCAGCCGGGACAGGGAGGTTCAGCCCCAGCATTTT.

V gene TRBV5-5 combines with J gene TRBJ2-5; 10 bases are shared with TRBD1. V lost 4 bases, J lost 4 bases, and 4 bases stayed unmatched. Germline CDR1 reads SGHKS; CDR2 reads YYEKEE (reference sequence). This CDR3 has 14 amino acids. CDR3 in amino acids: CASSKGQGIETQYF. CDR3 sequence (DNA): TGTGCCAGCAGCAAGGGACAGGGGATAGAGACCCAGTACTTC. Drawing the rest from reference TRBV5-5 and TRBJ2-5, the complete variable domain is DAGVTQSPTHLIKTRGQQVTLRCSPISGHKSVSWYQQVLGQGPQFIFQYYEKEERGRGNFPDRFSARQFPNYSSELNVNALLLGDSALYLCASSKGQGIETQYFGPGTRLLVL.

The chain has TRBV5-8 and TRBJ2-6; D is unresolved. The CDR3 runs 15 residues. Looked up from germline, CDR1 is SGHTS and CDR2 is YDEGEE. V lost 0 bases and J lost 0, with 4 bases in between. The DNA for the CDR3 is TGTGCCAGCAGCTTGGTGATCTCTGGGGCCAACGTCCTGACTTTC. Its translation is CASSLVISGANVLTF.

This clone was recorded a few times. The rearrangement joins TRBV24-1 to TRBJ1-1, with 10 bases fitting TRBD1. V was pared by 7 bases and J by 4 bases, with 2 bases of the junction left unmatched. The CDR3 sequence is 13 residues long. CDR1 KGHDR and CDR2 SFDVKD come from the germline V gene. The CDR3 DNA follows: TGTGCCACCAGCCGGACAGGGGGCACTGAAGCTTTCTTT. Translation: CATSRTGGTEAFF.

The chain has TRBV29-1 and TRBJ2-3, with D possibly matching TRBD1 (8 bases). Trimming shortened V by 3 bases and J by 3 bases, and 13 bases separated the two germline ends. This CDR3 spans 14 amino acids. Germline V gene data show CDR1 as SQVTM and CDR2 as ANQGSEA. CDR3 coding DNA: TGCAGCGTTGAGGACAGGGAGGGGACAGATACGCAGTATTTT. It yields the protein CSVEDREGTDTQYF.

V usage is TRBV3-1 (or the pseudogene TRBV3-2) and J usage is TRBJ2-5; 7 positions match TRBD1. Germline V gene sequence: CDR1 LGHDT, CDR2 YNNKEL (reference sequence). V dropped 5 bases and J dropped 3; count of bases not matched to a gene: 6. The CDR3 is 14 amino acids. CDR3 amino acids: CASSAGTVKETQYF. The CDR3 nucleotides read TGTGCCAGCAGCGCAGGGACAGTAAAAGAGACCCAGTACTTC.

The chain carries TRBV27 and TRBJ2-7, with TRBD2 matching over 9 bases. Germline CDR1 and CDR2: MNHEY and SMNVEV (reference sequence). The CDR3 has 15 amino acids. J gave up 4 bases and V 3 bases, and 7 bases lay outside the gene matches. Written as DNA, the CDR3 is TGTGCCAGCAGTTTGGGGGCTAGCGGGAAGTACGAGCAGTACTTC. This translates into CASSLGASGKYEQYF.

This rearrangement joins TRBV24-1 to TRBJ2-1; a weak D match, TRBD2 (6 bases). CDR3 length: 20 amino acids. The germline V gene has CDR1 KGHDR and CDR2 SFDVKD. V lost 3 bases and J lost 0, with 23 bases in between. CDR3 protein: CATSDTPGASPVFSYNEQFF. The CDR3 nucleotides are TGTGCCACCAGTGATACCCCGGGAGCTAGTCCGGTCTTCTCCTACAATGAGCAGTTCTTC.

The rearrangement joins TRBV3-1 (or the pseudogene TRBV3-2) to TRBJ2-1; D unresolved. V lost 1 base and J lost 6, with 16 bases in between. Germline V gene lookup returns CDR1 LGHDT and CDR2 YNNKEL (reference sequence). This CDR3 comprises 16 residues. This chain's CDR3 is CASSQVDGPPPNEQFF. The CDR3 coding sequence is TGTGCCAGCAGCCAAGTAGATGGGCCGCCGCCCAATGAGCAGTTCTTC.

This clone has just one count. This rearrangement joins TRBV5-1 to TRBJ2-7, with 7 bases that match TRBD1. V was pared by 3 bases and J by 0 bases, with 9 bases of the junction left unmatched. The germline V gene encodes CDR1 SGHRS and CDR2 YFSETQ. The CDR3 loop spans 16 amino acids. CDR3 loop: CASSSQGETGSYEQYF. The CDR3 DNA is TGCGCCAGCAGCTCGCAGGGGGAGACTGGCTCCTACGAGCAGTACTTC.

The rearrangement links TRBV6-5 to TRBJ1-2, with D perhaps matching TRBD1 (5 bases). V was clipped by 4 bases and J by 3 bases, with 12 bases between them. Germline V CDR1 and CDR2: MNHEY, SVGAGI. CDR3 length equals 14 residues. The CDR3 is CASSSSWGDYGYTF. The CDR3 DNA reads TGTGCCAGCAGTTCGTCGTGGGGGGACTATGGCTACACCTTC.

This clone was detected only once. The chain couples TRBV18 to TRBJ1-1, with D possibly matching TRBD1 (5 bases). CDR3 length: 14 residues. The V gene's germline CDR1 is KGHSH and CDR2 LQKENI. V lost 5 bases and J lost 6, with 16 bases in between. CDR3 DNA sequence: TGTGCCAGCTCAGTTCGAGGGAGGGACGCTGAAGCTTTCTTT. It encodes CASSVRGRDAEAFF.